A single sample is the source of the 6 T cell receptor beta chains below, sequenced in a study of T cell changes during pregnancy in multiple sclerosis. TCRdb's table, derived via immunoSEQ multiplex PCR, lists solely in-frame clones and lacks some. The sample includes around 60,000 clones, roughly nine tenths of them seen just once. Sequencing was performed on peripheral blood, taken in the first trimester of pregnancy. The receptors derive from a female donor with multiple sclerosis, enrolled in a pregnancy study.

This chain uses TRBV11-2 with TRBJ1-1; a weak D match, TRBD1 (5 bases). This CDR3 spans 16 amino acids. Germline V CDR1 and CDR2: SGHAT, FQNNGV. The germline V and J ends were trimmed by 1 base and 3 bases, with 15 bases remaining between them. In DNA form, the CDR3 reads TGTGCCAGCAGCTTAGTACACATCCTAGGGGACACTGAAGCTTTCTTT. Amino acid sequence: CASSLVHILGDTEAFF.

This chain uses TRBV30 with TRBJ2-1; D is possibly TRBD1 (6 bases). The CDR3 length is 13 residues. The germline CDR1 and CDR2 sequences are GTSNPN and SVGIG (reference sequence). The V and J ends lost 1 base and 7 bases respectively, with 11 bases between them. The CDR3 nucleotides are TGTGCCTGGAGTGGGCAGGGGTTGAATGAGCAGTTCTTC. It encodes CAWSGQGLNEQFF.

The chain joins TRBV4-2 to TRBJ2-7, with TRBD1 as a possible D gene (6 bases). With 4 bases removed from V and 4 bases from J, the gap between germline ends came to 20 bases. The CDR3 is 16 amino acids. The germline gives CDR1 LGHNA, CDR2 YNFKEQ. The CDR3 is CASSPGTRRETYEQYF. In nucleotides, the CDR3 is TGTGCCAGCAGCCCGGGGACACGAAGAGAAACTTACGAGCAGTACTTC.

The V call is TRBV2, the J call TRBJ2-5; TRBD2 matches at 10 bases. The CDR3 consists of 15 residues. Looked up from germline, CDR1 is SNHLY and CDR2 is FYNNEI. The trim removed 4 bases at V and 3 bases at J, leaving 5 bases unmatched. The CDR3 sequence: CASSGTSGAKETQYF. The CDR3 nucleotides are TGTGCCAGCAGTGGGACTAGCGGAGCAAAAGAGACCCAGTACTTC.

The chain is built from TRBV19 and TRBJ2-7, with 9 bases lining up with TRBD1. V was pared by 6 bases and J by 4 bases, with 4 bases of the junction left unmatched. Germline V gene sequence: CDR1 LNHDA, CDR2 SQIVND (reference sequence). This CDR3 is 13 amino acids long. Written as DNA, the CDR3 is TGTGCCAGTAGGCCGGACAGGGGTTACGAGCAGTACTTC. Encoded protein: CASRPDRGYEQYF.

The rearrangement links TRBV9 to TRBJ2-2, with unresolved D. The ends were cut back, 0 bases at V and 6 bases at J, with 6 bases in the middle. The CDR3 sequence is 13 residues long. Per the germline V gene, CDR1 is SGDLS and CDR2 is YYNGEE. CDR3 in amino acids: CASSVGTAGELFF. The CDR3 bases are TGTGCCAGCAGCGTAGGTACGGCCGGGGAGCTGTTTTTT.